Each of the 24 T cell receptor beta chains below was sequenced from the same sample in a study of cytomegalovirus exposure and HLA in healthy donors. 60 Vbeta and 13 Jbeta primers were used in PCR. Only in-frame clones appear in the TCRdb table, and some are missing; sequencing was by immunoSEQ multiplex PCR. Of about 200,000 clones in the sample, under 90% are singletons; the top ten hold approximately 0.092%. The sequenced sample was PBMCs. The receptors here all came from a boy between 2 and 15 years old in good health and CMV-seronegative.

This clone is a singleton in its sample. The chain combines TRBV2 with TRBJ2-5; TRBD2 aligns across 7 bases. This CDR3 comprises 14 residues. CDR1 and CDR2 from the germline V gene are SNHLY and FYNNEI. With 7 bases clipped from V and 1 base from J, the junction kept 6 bases outside the gene matches. CDR3 residues: CASNREEGQETQYF. In DNA, the CDR3 is TGTGCCAGCAACCGGGAGGAGGGCCAAGAGACCCAGTACTTC.

The chain employs TRBV6-5 and TRBJ1-5; a possible D gene is TRBD1 (5 bases). The CDR3 is 13 residues long. Germline assignment: CDR1 MNHEY and CDR2 SVGAGI. Trimming left V 2 bases short and J 6 bases short, with 8 bases between. As DNA, the CDR3 is TGTGCCAGCAGTTACGGGAGGGGTCAGCCCCAGCATTTT. This encodes CASSYGRGQPQHF.

V is TRBV18 and J is TRBJ1-1, with a weak D call TRBD1 (6 bases). CDR3 size: 15 residues. V was pared by 0 bases and J by 11 bases, with 19 bases between. Germline CDR1 reads KGHSH; CDR2 reads LQKENI. The CDR3 protein is CASSPPSNRVGFAFF. The DNA for the CDR3 is TGTGCCAGCTCACCACCATCTAACAGGGTCGGATTCGCTTTCTTT.

The chain employs TRBV30 and TRBJ1-6; 8 positions agree with TRBD1. Germline lookup yields CDR1 GTSNPN and CDR2 SVGIG (reference sequence). V lost 8 bases, J lost 10 bases, and 16 bases stayed unmatched. The CDR3 extends over 15 amino acids. For the CDR3, the DNA is TGTGCCCTTAAGGGGGCCACAGGGGGAGGCTCACCCCTCCACTTT. This encodes CALKGATGGGSPLHF.

V and J are TRBV7-2 and TRBJ2-3; D remains ambiguous. The germline CDR1 and CDR2 sequences are SGHTA and FQGNSA. This CDR3 contains 15 residues. V dropped 5 bases and J dropped 4 bases, with 16 bases sitting between them. CDR3 coding DNA: TGTGCCAGCAGCCTATTTAGTAGCCTTGCAGATACGCAGTATTTT. The encoded protein is CASSLFSSLADTQYF.

The genes are TRBV18 and TRBJ1-5; TRBD1 might be the D (5 bases). The ends were cut back, 3 bases at V and 0 bases at J, with 15 bases in the middle. The CDR3 runs to 17 residues. The germline V gene has CDR1 KGHSH and CDR2 LQKENI. The CDR3 region has the DNA TGTGCCAGCTCACCTCGACCAGGGAGGGGTAGCAATCAGCCCCAGCATTTT. Protein: CASSPRPGRGSNQPQHF. Combining the CDR3 with reference TRBV18 and TRBJ1-5 gives the whole variable domain NAGVMQNPRHLVRRRGQEARLRCSPMKGHSHVYWYRQLPEEGLKFMVYLQKENIIDESGMPKERFSAEFPKEGPSILRIQQVVRGDSAAYFCASSPRPGRGSNQPQHFGDGTRLSIL.

This clone was detected once. The V gene is TRBV10-3, the J gene TRBJ1-3; no clear D. Germline V lookup: CDR1 ENHRY, CDR2 SYGVKD. CDR3 length: 13 amino acids. V was pared by 8 bases and J by 0 bases, with 8 bases between. The CDR3 DNA is TGTGCCATCGCGTCGCCCTCTGGAAACACCATATATTTT. Translating gives CAIASPSGNTIYF.

The chain couples TRBV7-2 to TRBJ2-3, with TRBD2 matching over 9 bases. Trimming at V came to 2 bases and at J to 1 base, leaving 13 bases not matched to a gene. The CDR3 spans 19 residues. Per germline, CDR1 SGHTA and CDR2 FQGNSA. CDR3 DNA sequence: TGTGCCAGCAGCTTACGGGGGAGCGGGGGGCACCTTGGCACAGATACGCAGTATTTT. Translation gives CASSLRGSGGHLGTDTQYF.

The DNA for the CDR3 is TGTGCCAGCAGTCCACAGGGGGCGAACGGGCAGCCCCAGCATTTT. Translated, it gives CASSPQGANGQPQHF. The V call is TRBV6-5, the J call TRBJ1-5; 9 positions match TRBD1. The CDR3 extends over 15 amino acids. V lost 5 bases and J lost 7; bases outside the gene matches: 9. Germline V CDR1 and CDR2: MNHEY, SVGAGI.

V gene TRBV27 combines with J gene TRBJ1-1, with D possibly matching TRBD1 (5 bases). The germline V gene encodes CDR1 MNHEY and CDR2 SMNVEV (reference sequence). Between the trimmed V and J ends, which lost 6 bases and 5 bases, there was a span of 13 bases. The length of the CDR3 is 13 residues. In DNA form, the CDR3 reads TGTGCCAGCAGCGCACCAGGGAGGACTGAAGCTTTCTTT. Its protein product is CASSAPGRTEAFF.

The CDR3: CASSEYLHGDTEAFF. The CDR3 coding sequence is TGTGCCAGCAGTGAATACCTACACGGAGACACTGAAGCTTTCTTT. The chain joins TRBV25-1 to TRBJ1-1; D not certain. The CDR3 has 15 residues. CDR1 MGHDK and CDR2 SYGVNS come from the germline V gene. The V gene lost 0 bases and the J gene lost 3 bases, with 11 bases spanning the gap.

The chain has TRBV5-4 and TRBJ2-7; 8 bases map to TRBD2. Germline CDR1 and CDR2: SGHNT and YYREEE (reference sequence). V shed 3 bases, J shed 6 bases, and the junction held 8 bases outside the gene matches. The CDR3 totals 14 residues. The CDR3 reads CASSYSGTRGEQYF. The CDR3 bases are TGTGCCAGCAGCTACTCCGGGACTAGAGGCGAGCAGTACTTC.

The J gene is TRBJ1-1, the V gene TRBV2; 9 nucleotides match TRBD1. The CDR3 is made up of 13 amino acids. Germline loops: CDR1 SNHLY, CDR2 FYNNEI. J lost 10 bases, V lost 6 bases, and 9 bases had no gene match. The CDR3 nucleotides are TGTGCCAGCAGCCCACAGGGGGCCCCTCGAGCTTTCTTT. This encodes CASSPQGAPRAFF. Drawing the rest from reference TRBV2 and TRBJ1-1, the complete variable domain is EPEVTQTPSHQVTQMGQEVILRCVPISNHLYFYWYRQILGQKVEFLVSFYNNEISEKSEIFDDQFSVERPDGSNFTLKIRSTKLEDSAMYFCASSPQGAPRAFFGQGTRLTVV.

The chain has TRBV21-1 and TRBJ2-2; TRBD2 is taken as the D call from the table, unchecked against the DNA. TRBV21-1 has pseudogene status. The CDR3 is made up of 21 amino acids. The CDR3 DNA follows: TGTGCCAGCAGCCTACGAACGACAGGTCCGGCGCGGGGGAGGAACACCGGGGAGCTGTTTTTT. Residues: CASSLRTTGPARGRNTGELFF.

This clone was observed a few times. V is TRBV6-5 and J is TRBJ2-2; TRBD1 agrees at 9 bases. CDR1 MNHEY and CDR2 SVGAGI come from the germline V gene. The CDR3 is made up of 15 amino acids. V shed 8 bases and J 6 bases; nucleotides not matched to a gene: 10. The DNA of the CDR3 is TGTGCCAGCTTAAGGAGTACAGGGGGCTCCGGGGAGCTGTTTTTT. It is translated as CASLRSTGGSGELFF.

The chain has TRBV29-1 and TRBJ2-4; 8 bases match TRBD1. V was pared by 2 bases and J by 1 base, with 4 bases of the junction left unmatched. CDR1 is SQVTM, CDR2 ANQGSEA, per germline. The CDR3 covers 15 residues. CDR3 nucleotides: TGCAGCGTTGAACAGGGGGACAGGGCCAAAAACATTCAGTACTTC. The encoded protein is CSVEQGDRAKNIQYF.

The chain uses TRBV7-3 and TRBJ2-7; possibly TRBD2 for D (6 bases). The germline V gene has CDR1 SGHTA and CDR2 FQGTGA. This CDR3 has 12 amino acids. V was pared by 4 bases and J by 5 bases, with 9 bases between. CDR3 residues: CASSSPGDEQYF. The CDR3 coding sequence is TGTGCCAGCAGCTCTCCGGGGGACGAGCAGTACTTC.

The rearrangement joins TRBV4-3 to TRBJ2-1; 11 bases match TRBD1. The germline CDR1 and CDR2 sequences are LGHNA and YSLEER. The CDR3 has 17 amino acids. After removal of 3 bases from V and 7 bases from J, the junction contained 11 bases not matched to a gene. The CDR3 region is CASSQEPGTGGPNEQFF. CDR3 nucleotides: TGCGCCAGCAGCCAGGAGCCCGGGACAGGGGGACCTAATGAGCAGTTCTTC.

The rearrangement joins TRBV6-5 to TRBJ1-2, with 9 positions matching TRBD1. CDR3 size: 15 residues. Unmatched junction bases numbered 10, after V lost 3 bases and J lost 8 bases. Germline V gene lookup returns CDR1 MNHEY and CDR2 SVGAGI. Here the CDR3 reads CASSYSTGGLGGYTF. CDR3 DNA sequence: TGTGCCAGCAGTTATTCCACAGGGGGCTTAGGAGGCTACACCTTC.

CDR3 loop: CASSPSPGQVKNEQFF. Here the CDR3 DNA reads TGTGCCAGCAGCCCATCCCCGGGACAGGTAAAGAATGAGCAGTTCTTC. The chain combines TRBV13 with TRBJ2-1; TRBD1 matches at 8 bases. The ends lost 5 bases at V and 7 bases at J; junction bases unmatched: 13. Germline CDR1 is PRHDT and CDR2 is FYEKMQ (reference sequence). This CDR3 has 16 residues.

The chain employs TRBV27 and TRBJ2-5; TRBD2 agrees at 11 bases. CDR1 is MNHEY and CDR2 is SMNVEV in the germline V gene (reference sequence). V gave up 8 bases and J gave up 5 bases; unmatched junction bases: 13. This CDR3 spans 16 amino acids. The chain's CDR3 is CASGMPGTSGSETQYF. CDR3 nucleotide sequence: TGTGCCAGCGGTATGCCCGGGACTAGCGGATCCGAGACCCAGTACTTC.

V gene TRBV12-5 combines with J gene TRBJ2-7; 8 positions agree with TRBD1. The V gene's germline CDR1 is LGHNT and CDR2 FRNRAP. Losses at the gene ends were 7 bases for V and 5 bases for J; bases not matched to a gene: 13. This CDR3 comprises 15 residues. This chain's CDR3 is CASVTVRTGRDEQYF. The CDR3 DNA reads TGTGCTAGTGTTACAGTTCGGACAGGGCGCGACGAGCAGTACTTC.

The chain recombines TRBV7-9 with TRBJ2-5; D perhaps matches TRBD2 (5 bases). The J call may be faulty, since TRBJ2-7 better matches the DNA end. The CDR3 has 14 residues. Germline CDR1 and CDR2: SEHNR and FQNEAQ (reference sequence). The CDR3 DNA sequence: TGTGCCAGCAGCTATACTGGGGAGATGTACGAGCAGTACTTC. Protein product: CASSYTGEMYEQYF.

This clone is a singleton in its sample. V and J are TRBV7-3 and TRBJ2-1, with TRBD2 matching over 9 bases. Looked up from germline, CDR1 is SGHTA and CDR2 is FQGTGA. V lost 1 base, J lost 4 bases, and 2 bases stayed unmatched. The CDR3 sequence is 15 residues long. The CDR3 sequence: CASSLRAGGYNEQFF. CDR3 nucleotides: TGTGCCAGCAGCTTAAGGGCGGGGGGGTACAATGAGCAGTTCTTC.